This paragraph reports one TCR beta chain. Antigen specificity is unknown. Germline values: CDR1 SGHRS, CDR2 YFSETQ. This CDR3 has 16 residues. The entry originates in a study of monozygotic twins with inflammatory bowel disease. The study, taken as a whole, reports: Distinguishing T cell subtypes was not possible. Support was absent for any single strong signal or clonotype linked to IBD. It was in IBD patients that TCRbeta diversity (inverse Simpson) was lower than in healthy co-twins.

Researchers used template switching to add UMIs featuring a 6-nucleotide sample barcode. TCRdb reworked the 5' RACE reads into one entry per CDR3 protein, no DNA. The sample totals approximately 330,000 distinct CDR3 sequences. The clonotype was recovered from a human donor with ulcerative colitis or Crohn's disease, or a healthy co-twin of an affected twin (not recorded which). The rearrangement uses TRBV5-1 and TRBJ1-6; TCRdb calls TRBD1, which cannot be checked without DNA. Sequencing used blood. CDR3 region: CASRDTGGMGNSPLHF.